The 5 T cell receptor beta chains reported below all come from one sample, sequenced in a study of blood T cell repertoires in COVID-19 (dated by TCRdb to the early 2020s). The library was generated by the immunoSEQ multiplex PCR assay. TCRdb carries this immuneACCESS record with in-frame sequences only. Its versions omit some clonotypes, under half of them owing to an unresolved V gene in the studies checked, with the rest unexplained. Present in this sample are around 200,000 clones, approximately 92% of which were seen just once. Clones ranked in the top ten supply around 2.3% of the sample. Source material: PBMCs or T cells enriched from blood (not recorded which). These receptors all stem from a woman between 40 and 55 years old with acute COVID-19.

The chain carries TRBV18 and TRBJ1-5; 7 bases align to TRBD1. V trimming: 2 bases; J trimming: 1 base; junction bases outside the gene matches: 2. The CDR3 has 15 residues. CDR1 KGHSH and CDR2 LQKENI come from the germline V gene. CDR3 amino acids: CASSPTQGSNQPQHF. For the CDR3, the DNA is TGTGCCAGCTCACCAACACAGGGGAGCAATCAGCCCCAGCATTTT. Full variable domain (missing parts from reference TRBV18 and TRBJ1-5): NAGVMQNPRHLVRRRGQEARLRCSPMKGHSHVYWYRQLPEEGLKFMVYLQKENIIDESGMPKERFSAEFPKEGPSILRIQQVVRGDSAAYFCASSPTQGSNQPQHFGDGTRLSIL.

This chain connects TRBV3-1 (or the pseudogene TRBV3-2) to TRBJ2-1, with 7 bases identical to TRBD1. The CDR3 length is 17 residues. V trimming: 1 base; J trimming: 7 bases; junction bases outside the gene matches: 13. The germline CDR1 and CDR2 sequences are LGHDT and YNNKEL (reference sequence). For the CDR3, the DNA is TGTGCCAGCAGCCAAGTGGACAGGACAAAGCTAGGGAATGAGCAGTTCTTC. It encodes CASSQVDRTKLGNEQFF.

The V gene is TRBV9, the J gene TRBJ2-3; D gene unclear. CDR3 length: 14 amino acids. V was clipped by 1 base and J by 1 base, with 7 bases between them. CDR1 and CDR2 from the germline V gene are SGDLS and YYNGEE. The CDR3 DNA reads as TGTGCCAGCAGCGTAACCAGCGGCACAGATACGCAGTATTTT. This sequence encodes CASSVTSGTDTQYF.

V and J are TRBV13 and TRBJ2-7; D is perhaps TRBD2 (6 bases). V was cut by 6 bases and J by 6 bases, with 21 bases left in between. From germline, CDR1 is PRHDT and CDR2 FYEKMQ (reference sequence). The CDR3 has 15 residues. The CDR3 coding sequence is TGTGCCAGCAGTCCCCGACTAGACTCCCCTTCCGAGCAGTACTTC. Protein product: CASSPRLDSPSEQYF. The whole variable domain, remainder taken from reference TRBV13 and TRBJ2-7, is AAGVIQSPRHLIKEKRETATLKCYPIPRHDTVYWYQQGPGQDPQFLISFYEKMQSDKGSIPDRFSAQQFSDYHSELNMSSLELGDSALYFCASSPRLDSPSEQYFGPGTRLTVT.

V gene TRBV21-1 combines with J gene TRBJ1-5; the table's D call, TRBD1, was not checked against the DNA. TRBV21-1 is recorded as a pseudogene. The CDR3 totals 17 residues. The CDR3 here is CASKGVVKTGGGQPQHF. CDR3 DNA sequence: TGTGCCAGCAAAGGGGTTGTCAAGACAGGGGGCGGTCAGCCCCAGCATTTT.